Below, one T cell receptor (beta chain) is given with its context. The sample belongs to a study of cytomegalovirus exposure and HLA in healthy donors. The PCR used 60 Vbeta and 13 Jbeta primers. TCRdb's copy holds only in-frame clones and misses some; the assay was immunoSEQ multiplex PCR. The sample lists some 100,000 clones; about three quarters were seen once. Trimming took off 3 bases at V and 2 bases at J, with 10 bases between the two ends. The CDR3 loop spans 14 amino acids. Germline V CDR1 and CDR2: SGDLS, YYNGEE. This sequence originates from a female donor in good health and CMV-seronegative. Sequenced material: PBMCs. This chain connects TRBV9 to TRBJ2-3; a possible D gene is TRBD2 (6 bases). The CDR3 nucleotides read TGTGCCAGCAGCGCGGGGGTCCTCACAGATACGCAGTATTTT. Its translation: CASSAGVLTDTQYF.